A selection of T cell receptor beta chains follows, all from one sample in a study of CD8+ T cells in alopecia areata. Generated by immunoSEQ multiplex PCR, the TCRdb table keeps only in-frame clones and is missing some. This sample yields 150,000 to 200,000 clones, of which 50% to 75% are seen a single time; roughly 14% belongs to the top ten. Sequencing was performed on CD4+ T cells sorted from blood, taken at week 0. These receptor sequences come from a human donor with alopecia areata. CDR3s include the opening cysteine and the closing phenylalanine or tryptophan. D genes are given only for firm matches. Clone size is shown for a subset of rows, as once, few, many or a class of expanded clone.

V,D,length,J,size,DNA,CDR3
TRBV25-1,-,11,TRBJ2-5,-,TGTGCCAGCAGGAGGGGAGAGACCCAGTACTTC,CASRRGETQYF
TRBV12-5,-,13,TRBJ2-7,-,TGTGCTAGTGGTTTGCTTTCCTCCTACGAGCAGTACTTC,CASGLLSSYEQYF
TRBV30,-,14,TRBJ2-2,-,TGTGCCTGGAGTGGGACAGAATACACCGGGGAGCTGTTTTTT,CAWSGTEYTGELFF
TRBV25-1,-,16,TRBJ2-1,-,TGTGCCAGCAGTGATCCCGGGACAAAGGTTTACAATGAGCAGTTCTTC,CASSDPGTKVYNEQFF
TRBV29-1,-,14,TRBJ2-5,once,TGCAGCTCCCGTTTGGGGCTGATGGGAGAGACCCAGTACTTC,CSSRLGLMGETQYF
TRBV4-1,-,13,TRBJ1-2,-,TGCGCCAGCAGCCAAGAAACTCAGTATGGCTACACCTTC,CASSQETQYGYTF
TRBV7-2,-,15,TRBJ1-6,-,TGTGCCAGCAGCTTAGAGTCAGGATGGGATTCACCCCTCCACTTT,CASSLESGWDSPLHF
TRBV30,-,14,TRBJ1-1,-,TGTGCCTGGAGGATCGCTACCTTCAGCACTGAAGCTTTCTTT,CAWRIATFSTEAFF
TRBV7-3,-,14,TRBJ2-7,many,TGTGCCAGCAGCTTAGACTCCGCGTCGGTGGGGCAGTACTTC,CASSLDSASVGQYF
TRBV5-1,TRBD1,18,TRBJ2-4,-,TGCGCCAGCAGCTTGGACTCTACAGGGGGCGCTGCCAAAAACATTCAGTACTTC,CASSLDSTGGAAKNIQYF
TRBV29-1,-,13,TRBJ2-3,few,TGCAGCGTTGATTGGGGGCTGGCAGATACGCAGTATTTT,CSVDWGLADTQYF
TRBV30,-,14,TRBJ1-5,-,TGTGCCTGCGACTCAGGACAGAGCAATCAGCCCCAGCATTTT,CACDSGQSNQPQHF
TRBV18,TRBD1,14,TRBJ2-2,-,TGTGCCGGACAGGGGGCGAAAGGCACCGGGGAGCTGTTTTTT,CAGQGAKGTGELFF
TRBV29-1,TRBD1,14,TRBJ2-5,-,TGCAGCGTCCAAACAGGGGGCCACCAAGAGACCCAGTACTTC,CSVQTGGHQETQYF
TRBV7-9,-,14,TRBJ2-3,-,TGTGCCAGCAGCTTAGCGACTAGCACAGATACGCAGTATTTT,CASSLATSTDTQYF
TRBV5-6,-,12,TRBJ1-6,-,TGTGCCAGCAGCTTGGGTGATTCACCCCTCCACTTT,CASSLGDSPLHF
TRBV7-9,-,14,TRBJ1-4,-,TGTGCCAGCAGCCGAAGCGGGGGAAATGAAAAACTGTTTTTT,CASSRSGGNEKLFF
TRBV30,TRBD1,14,TRBJ2-1,once,TGTGCCTTAGTTACAGGGGGAATTAACAATGAGCAGTTCTTC,CALVTGGINNEQFF
TRBV5-1,TRBD1,14,TRBJ2-5,few,TGCGCCAGCAGCCTTAGACAGGGCTCAGAGACCCAGTACTTC,CASSLRQGSETQYF
TRBV7-2,TRBD1,12,TRBJ2-7,-,TGTGCCAGCGCTACAGGGGGCTACGAGCAGTACTTC,CASATGGYEQYF
TRBV2,TRBD1,14,TRBJ2-7,-,TGTGCCAGCAGTCGGACAGGGAGAAACTACGAGCAGTACTTC,CASSRTGRNYEQYF
TRBV7-9,-,12,TRBJ2-7,few,TGTGCCAGCAGCCCAAGCTCCTACGAGCAGTACTTC,CASSPSSYEQYF
TRBV29-1,-,14,TRBJ1-4,-,TGCAGCGTTGAAGCTCCCGAGGGAAATGAAAAACTGTTTTTT,CSVEAPEGNEKLFF